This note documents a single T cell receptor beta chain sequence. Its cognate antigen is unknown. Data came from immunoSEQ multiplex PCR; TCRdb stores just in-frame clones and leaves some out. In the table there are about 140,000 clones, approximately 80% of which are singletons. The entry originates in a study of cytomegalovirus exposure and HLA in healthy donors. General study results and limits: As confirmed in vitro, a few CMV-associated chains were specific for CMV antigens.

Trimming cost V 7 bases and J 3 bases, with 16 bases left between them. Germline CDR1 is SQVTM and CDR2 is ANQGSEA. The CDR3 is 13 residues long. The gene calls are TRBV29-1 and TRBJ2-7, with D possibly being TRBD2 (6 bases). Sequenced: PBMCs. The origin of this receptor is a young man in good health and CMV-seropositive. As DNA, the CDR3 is TGCAGCGCCGGGCGGGGCGAACGCTACGAGCAGTACTTC. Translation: CSAGRGERYEQYF.